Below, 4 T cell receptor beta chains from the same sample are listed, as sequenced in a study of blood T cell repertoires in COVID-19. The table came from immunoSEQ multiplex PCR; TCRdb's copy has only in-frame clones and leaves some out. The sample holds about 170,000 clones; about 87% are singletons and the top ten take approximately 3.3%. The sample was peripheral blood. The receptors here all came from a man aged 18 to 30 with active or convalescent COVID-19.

The CDR3 DNA is TGTGCCAGCAGCTTCCAGGGGACGAGCTACAATGAGCAGTTCTTC. It encodes CASSFQGTSYNEQFF. This chain uses TRBV7-9 with TRBJ2-1; the D gene is possibly TRBD1 (6 bases). From germline, CDR1 is SEHNR and CDR2 FQNEAQ (reference sequence). The CDR3 contains 15 residues. Trimming cost V 3 bases and J 3 bases, with 12 bases left between them.

The CDR3 bases are TGTGCCAGCAGCAGCGGGATCTCCTACGAGCAGTACTTC. Its protein product is CASSSGISYEQYF. This chain connects TRBV12-3 or TRBV12-4 to TRBJ2-7; 7 bases fit TRBD2. CDR3 length equals 13 residues. The trim removed 6 bases at V and 0 bases at J, leaving 2 bases unmatched.

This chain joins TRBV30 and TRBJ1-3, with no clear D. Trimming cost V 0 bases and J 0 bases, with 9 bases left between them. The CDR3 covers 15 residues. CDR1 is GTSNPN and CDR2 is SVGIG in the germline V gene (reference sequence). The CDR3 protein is CAWSVTRYSGNTIYF. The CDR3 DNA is TGTGCCTGGAGTGTAACCCGGTACTCTGGAAACACCATATATTTT.

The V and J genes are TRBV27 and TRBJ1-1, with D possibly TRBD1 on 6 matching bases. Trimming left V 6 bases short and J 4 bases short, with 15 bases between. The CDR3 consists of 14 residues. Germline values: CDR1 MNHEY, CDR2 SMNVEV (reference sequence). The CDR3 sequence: CASRGDGGLTEAFF. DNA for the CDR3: TGTGCCAGCAGGGGGGACGGGGGGCTCACTGAAGCTTTCTTT.